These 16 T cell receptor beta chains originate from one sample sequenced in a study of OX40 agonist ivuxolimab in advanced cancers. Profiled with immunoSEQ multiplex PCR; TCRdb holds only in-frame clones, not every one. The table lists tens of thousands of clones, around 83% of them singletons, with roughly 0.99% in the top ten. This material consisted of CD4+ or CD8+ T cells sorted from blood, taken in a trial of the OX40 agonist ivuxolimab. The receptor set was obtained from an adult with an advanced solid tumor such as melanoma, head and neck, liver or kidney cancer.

CDR3 nucleotides: TGTGCCAGCAGCCGGGACAGGCCCTACAATGAGCAGTTCTTC. It translates to CASSRDRPYNEQFF. This chain joins TRBV27 and TRBJ2-1; 8 nucleotides agree with TRBD1. With V trimmed by 6 bases and J by 2 bases, 3 bases remained unmatched. The CDR3 has 14 amino acids. Germline assignment: CDR1 MNHEY and CDR2 SMNVEV (reference sequence).

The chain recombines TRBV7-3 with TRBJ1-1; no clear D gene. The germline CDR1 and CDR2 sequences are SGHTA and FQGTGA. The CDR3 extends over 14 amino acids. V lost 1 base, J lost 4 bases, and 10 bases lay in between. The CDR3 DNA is TGTGCCAGCAGCTTAATGAGTGAGGGCACTGAAGCTTTCTTT. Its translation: CASSLMSEGTEAFF.

In DNA form, the CDR3 reads TGTGCCAGCAGCTCCGGGACAGGGTTAGGCTACGAGCAGTACTTC. It is translated as CASSSGTGLGYEQYF. The chain joins TRBV11-3 to TRBJ2-7, with TRBD1 identical over 9 bases. The CDR3 consists of 15 residues. Germline V gene sequence: CDR1 SGHNT, CDR2 YENEEA. V shed 4 bases, J shed 3 bases, and the junction held 7 bases outside the gene matches.

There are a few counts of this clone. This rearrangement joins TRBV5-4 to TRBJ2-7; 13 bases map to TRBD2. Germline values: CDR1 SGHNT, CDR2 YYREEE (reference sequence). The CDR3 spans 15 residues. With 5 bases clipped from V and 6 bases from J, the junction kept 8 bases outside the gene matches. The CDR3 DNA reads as TGTGCCAGCAGGGAGACCGGACTAGCGGGAGCCGAGCAGTACTTC. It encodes CASRETGLAGAEQYF.

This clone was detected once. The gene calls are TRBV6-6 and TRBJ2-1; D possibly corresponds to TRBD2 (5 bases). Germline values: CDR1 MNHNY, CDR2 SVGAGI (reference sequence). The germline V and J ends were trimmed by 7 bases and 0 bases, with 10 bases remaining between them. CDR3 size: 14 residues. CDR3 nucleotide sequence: TGTGCCAGCACCCGTGCGGGCTCCTACAATGAGCAGTTCTTC. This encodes CASTRAGSYNEQFF.

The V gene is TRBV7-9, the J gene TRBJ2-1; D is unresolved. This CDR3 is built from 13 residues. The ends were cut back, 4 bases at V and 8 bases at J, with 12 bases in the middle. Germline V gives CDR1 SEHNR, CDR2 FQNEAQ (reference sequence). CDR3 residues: CASSSSGGYEQFF. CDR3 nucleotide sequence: TGTGCCAGCAGCTCATCCGGTGGCTATGAGCAGTTCTTC.

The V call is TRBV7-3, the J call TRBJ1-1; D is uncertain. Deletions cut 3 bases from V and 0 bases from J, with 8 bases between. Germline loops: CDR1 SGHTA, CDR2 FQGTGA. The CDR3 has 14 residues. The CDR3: CASSLEHLNTEAFF. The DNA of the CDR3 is TGTGCCAGCAGCTTGGAACACCTGAACACTGAAGCTTTCTTT.

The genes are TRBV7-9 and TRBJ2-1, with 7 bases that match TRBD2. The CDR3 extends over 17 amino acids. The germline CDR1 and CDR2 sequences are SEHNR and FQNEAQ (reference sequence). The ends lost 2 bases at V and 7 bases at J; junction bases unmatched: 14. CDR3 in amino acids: CASSLIFVGGPRNEQFF. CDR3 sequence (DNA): TGTGCCAGCAGCTTAATTTTTGTGGGAGGGCCGCGGAATGAGCAGTTCTTC.

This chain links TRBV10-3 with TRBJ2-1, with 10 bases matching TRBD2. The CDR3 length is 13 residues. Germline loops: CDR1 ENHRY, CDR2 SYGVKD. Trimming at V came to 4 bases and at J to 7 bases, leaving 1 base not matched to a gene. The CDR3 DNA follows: TGTGCCATCAGTGGGGGACTAGCGAATGAGCAGTTCTTC. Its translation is CAISGGLANEQFF.

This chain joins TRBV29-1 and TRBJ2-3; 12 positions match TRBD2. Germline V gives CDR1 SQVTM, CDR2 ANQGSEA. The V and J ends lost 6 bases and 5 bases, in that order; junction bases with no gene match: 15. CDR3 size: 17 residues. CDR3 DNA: TGCAGCGTCATCCCGACTAGCGGGAGCGGTGTGGGAGATACGCAGTATTTT. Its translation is CSVIPTSGSGVGDTQYF.

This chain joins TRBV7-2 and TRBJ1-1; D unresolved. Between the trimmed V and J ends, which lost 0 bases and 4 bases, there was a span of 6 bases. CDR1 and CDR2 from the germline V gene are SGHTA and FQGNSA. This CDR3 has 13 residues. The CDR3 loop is CASSLAGTTEAFF. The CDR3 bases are TGTGCCAGCAGCTTAGCGGGTACCACTGAAGCTTTCTTT.

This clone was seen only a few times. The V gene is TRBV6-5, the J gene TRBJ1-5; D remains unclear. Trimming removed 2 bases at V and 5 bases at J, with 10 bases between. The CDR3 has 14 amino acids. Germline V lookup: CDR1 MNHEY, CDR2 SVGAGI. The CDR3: CASSYGLSDQPQHF. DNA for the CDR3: TGTGCCAGCAGTTACGGCCTCTCGGATCAGCCCCAGCATTTT.

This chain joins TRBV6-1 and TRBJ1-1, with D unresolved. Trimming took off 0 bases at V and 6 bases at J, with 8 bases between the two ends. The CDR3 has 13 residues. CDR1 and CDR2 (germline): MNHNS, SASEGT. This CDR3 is CASSEAHKSEAFF. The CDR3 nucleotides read TGTGCCAGCAGTGAAGCCCATAAGTCTGAAGCTTTCTTT.

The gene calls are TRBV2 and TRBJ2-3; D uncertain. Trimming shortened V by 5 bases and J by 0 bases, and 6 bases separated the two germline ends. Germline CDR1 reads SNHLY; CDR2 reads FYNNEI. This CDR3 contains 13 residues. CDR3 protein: CASSRDSTDTQYF. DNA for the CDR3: TGTGCCAGCAGTCGAGACAGCACAGATACGCAGTATTTT. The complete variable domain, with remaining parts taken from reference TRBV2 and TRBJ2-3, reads EPEVTQTPSHQVTQMGQEVILRCVPISNHLYFYWYRQILGQKVEFLVSFYNNEISEKSEIFDDQFSVERPDGSNFTLKIRSTKLEDSAMYFCASSRDSTDTQYFGPGTRLTVL.

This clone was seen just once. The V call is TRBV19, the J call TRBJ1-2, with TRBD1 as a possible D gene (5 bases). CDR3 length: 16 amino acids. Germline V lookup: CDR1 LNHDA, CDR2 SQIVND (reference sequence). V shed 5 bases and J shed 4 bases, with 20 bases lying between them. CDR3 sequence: CASSLGPAPKLYGYTF. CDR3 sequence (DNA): TGTGCCAGTAGTTTGGGGCCGGCCCCTAAGCTCTATGGCTACACCTTC.

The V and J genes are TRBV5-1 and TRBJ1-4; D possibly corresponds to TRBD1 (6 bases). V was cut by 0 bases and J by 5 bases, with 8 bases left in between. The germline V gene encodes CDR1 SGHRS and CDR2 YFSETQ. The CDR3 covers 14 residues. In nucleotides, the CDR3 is TGCGCCAGCAGCTTGGCGCAGGGGAATGAAAAACTGTTTTTT. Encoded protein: CASSLAQGNEKLFF.